Shown below are 19 T cell receptor beta chains from a single sample sequenced in a study of cytomegalovirus exposure and HLA in healthy donors (dated by TCRdb to between 2016 and 2019). Library construction relied on the immunoSEQ multiplex PCR assay. For the multiplex PCR, a mixture combining 60 forward primers for TCR Vbeta segments and 13 reverse primers for TCR Jbeta segments was used. The immuneACCESS repertoire file appears here via TCRdb, limited to in-frame rearrangements. These files lack a portion of the clones; in checked studies, under half of the deficit traces to unresolved V genes, and the cause of the others is not known. This sample is represented by approximately 140,000 clones; about two thirds of them were singletons. The ten largest clones take up about 2.7% of the sample. The sequenced sample was PBMCs. The origin of the receptors is a woman aged 60-75 years in good health and CMV-seropositive.

The genes are TRBV6-1 and TRBJ1-1, with D tentatively TRBD1 (5 bases). The CDR3 spans 12 residues. The germline V gene has CDR1 MNHNS and CDR2 SASEGT. Trimming pared 8 bases from V and 3 bases from J, leaving 10 bases between. The DNA of the CDR3 is TGTGCCAGCGAAAGGGGATACACTGAAGCTTTCTTT. It is translated as CASERGYTEAFF.

This clone was observed a handful of times. The CDR3 bases are TGTGCCAGCAGTACACTACAGGGGTACGATGGCTACACCTTC. Protein: CASSTLQGYDGYTF. V is TRBV6-5 and J is TRBJ1-2, with TRBD1 matching over 7 bases. This CDR3 contains 14 residues. Germline CDR1 MNHEY, CDR2 SVGAGI. Trimming took 5 bases from V and 6 from J; bases not matched to a gene: 9.

This chain joins TRBV10-1 and TRBJ1-1, with a possible D match to TRBD1 (5 bases). Trimming left V 3 bases short and J 10 bases short, with 15 bases between. CDR3 length equals 13 residues. In germline, CDR1 is WNHNN, CDR2 SYGVQD (reference sequence). The CDR3 DNA reads TGCGCCAGCAGTGATACAGGTCTCGGTCCAGCTTTCTTT. Its protein is CASSDTGLGPAFF.

The chain couples TRBV27 to TRBJ2-7; 11 nucleotides match TRBD1. Trimming took 3 bases from V and 5 from J; bases not matched to a gene: 6. This CDR3 is built from 15 residues. The germline CDR1 and CDR2 sequences are MNHEY and SMNVEV (reference sequence). DNA for the CDR3: TGTGCCAGCAGTTTTCTGGGACAGGGGGAAGACGAGCAGTACTTC. This gives the protein CASSFLGQGEDEQYF.

The chain employs TRBV7-3 and TRBJ1-1; tentatively, D is TRBD1 (5 bases). V dropped 5 bases and J dropped 1 base, with 14 bases sitting between them. Germline V gives CDR1 SGHTA, CDR2 FQGTGA. This CDR3 has 15 residues. CDR3 nucleotides: TGTGCCAGCAGCCCCCAACCGGGGGGGAACACTGAAGCTTTCTTT. Amino acid sequence: CASSPQPGGNTEAFF.

The J gene is TRBJ1-5, the V gene TRBV6-1; possibly TRBD1 for D (5 bases). V lost 6 bases and J 0 bases, leaving 9 bases between the germline ends. This CDR3 is built from 14 residues. The germline V gene encodes CDR1 MNHNS and CDR2 SASEGT. Here the CDR3 reads CASRDTYSNQPQHF. In nucleotides, the CDR3 is TGTGCCAGCAGGGACACGTATAGCAATCAGCCCCAGCATTTT.

The chain employs TRBV2 and TRBJ2-7, with 7 bases aligning to TRBD1. Germline CDR1 is SNHLY and CDR2 is FYNNEI. This CDR3 has 13 amino acids. V trimming: 6 bases; J trimming: 5 bases; junction bases outside the gene matches: 7. CDR3 loop: CASSLQGRNEQYF. CDR3 DNA sequence: TGTGCCAGCAGCCTACAGGGGCGCAACGAGCAGTACTTC.

DNA for the CDR3: TGCGCCAGCAGCACTGGGACTAGCGAAAGCACAGATACGCAGTATTTT. Protein: CASSTGTSESTDTQYF. The chain uses TRBV5-1 and TRBJ2-3; 10 nucleotides line up with TRBD2. V trimming: 4 bases; J trimming: 0 bases; junction bases outside the gene matches: 5. This CDR3 has 16 residues. Germline V gene sequence: CDR1 SGHRS, CDR2 YFSETQ.

The chain uses TRBV6-6 and TRBJ1-4; TRBD1 matches 9 bases. CDR1 is MNHNY and CDR2 is SVGAGI in the germline V gene (reference sequence). V dropped 6 bases and J dropped 0; count of bases not matched to a gene: 2. The CDR3 length is 15 residues. The CDR3 DNA is TGTGCCAGCAGCAGACAGGGGGCAACTAATGAAAAACTGTTTTTT. Its translation: CASSRQGATNEKLFF.

The genes are TRBV6-5 and TRBJ2-7, with D possibly matching TRBD1 (6 bases). Germline CDR1 is MNHEY and CDR2 is SVGAGI. Trimming cost V 6 bases and J 0 bases, with 6 bases left between them. The CDR3 is made up of 12 amino acids. The CDR3 DNA sequence: TGTGCCAGCAGGGACAGCTCCTACGAGCAGTACTTC. Its protein is CASRDSSYEQYF.

CDR3 sequence (DNA): TGTGCCAGTAGTCCCCGCCGACTAGCGGGGGGAGAAGAGCAGTACTTC. It codes for CASSPRRLAGGEEQYF. The V call is TRBV19, the J call TRBJ2-7; 13 nucleotides agree with TRBD2. Per germline, CDR1 LNHDA and CDR2 SQIVND (reference sequence). The V and J ends lost 5 bases and 7 bases, in that order; junction bases with no gene match: 11. The CDR3 consists of 16 residues. Complete variable domain (other parts from reference TRBV19 and TRBJ2-7): DGGITQSPKYLFRKEGQNVTLSCEQNLNHDAMYWYRQDPGQGLRLIYYSQIVNDFQKGDIAEGYSVSREKKESFPLTVTSAQKNPTAFYLCASSPRRLAGGEEQYFGPGTRLTVT.

This clone has only one observation. This chain links TRBV6-6 with TRBJ1-5; D might be TRBD1 (5 bases). Trimming took off 8 bases at V and 1 base at J, with 12 bases between the two ends. The CDR3 runs 14 residues. The germline V gene has CDR1 MNHNY and CDR2 SVGAGI (reference sequence). CDR3: CASALGGSNQPQHF. The CDR3 coding sequence is TGTGCCAGCGCCTTGGGGGGGAGCAATCAGCCCCAGCATTTT.

This sequence joins TRBV6-5 and TRBJ1-1; D is possibly TRBD1 (5 bases). Germline V lookup: CDR1 MNHEY, CDR2 SVGAGI. This CDR3 region has 10 residues. The CDR3 region has the DNA TGTGCTGTGGGGGGCACTGAAGCTTTCTTT. It translates to CAVGGTEAFF.

This clone was observed a few times. The chain links TRBV27 to TRBJ2-7; TRBD1 matches at 10 bases. The V and J ends lost 5 bases and 9 bases, in that order; junction bases with no gene match: 13. The V gene's germline CDR1 is MNHEY and CDR2 SMNVEV (reference sequence). The CDR3 is 15 amino acids. The CDR3, as DNA: TGTGCCAGCAGTCTCGACCGGGACAGGGGATTATGGCAGTACTTC. Translated, it gives CASSLDRDRGLWQYF.

In the case of this clone: One end of the junction is discordant with germline, which a read error may explain. The genes are TRBV9 and TRBJ2-1; the D gene is possibly TRBD2 (5 bases). The CDR3 runs to 17 residues. The V gene's germline CDR1 is SGDLS and CDR2 YYNGEE. This chain's CDR3 is CAGSVASPLRTYNEQFF. The CDR3 DNA sequence: TGTGCCGGCAGCGTAGCTAGCCCCCTAAGGACCTACAATGAGCAGTTCTTC.

This chain links TRBV9 with TRBJ2-7, with D possibly being TRBD2 (7 bases). The germline V and J ends were trimmed by 0 bases and 7 bases, with 11 bases remaining between them. The CDR3 loop spans 13 amino acids. The germline V gene has CDR1 SGDLS and CDR2 YYNGEE. As DNA, the CDR3 is TGTGCCAGCAGCGTAGCGGGGGGCCGGGAGCAGTACTTC. This codes for CASSVAGGREQYF.

The count of this clone is one. The chain recombines TRBV19 with TRBJ1-4, with 10 bases identical to TRBD1. Germline CDR1 is LNHDA and CDR2 is SQIVND (reference sequence). With V trimmed by 5 bases and J by 12 bases, 6 bases remained unmatched. The CDR3 spans 13 residues. The CDR3 DNA reads TGTGCCAGTAGTCTTCGAGGGACAGGGGAACTGTTTTTT. As protein: CASSLRGTGELFF. The variable domain in full, completed from reference TRBV19 and TRBJ1-4, reads DGGITQSPKYLFRKEGQNVTLSCEQNLNHDAMYWYRQDPGQGLRLIYYSQIVNDFQKGDIAEGYSVSREKKESFPLTVTSAQKNPTAFYLCASSLRGTGELFFGSGTQLSVL.

The CDR3: CASRERGGKNIQYF. The CDR3 nucleotides are TGTGCCAGCAGGGAGCGGGGGGGCAAAAACATTCAGTACTTC. This chain uses TRBV4-2 with TRBJ2-4; the match to TRBD2 covers 10 bases. The ends lost 6 bases at V and 3 bases at J; junction bases unmatched: 2. Germline V gene lookup returns CDR1 LGHNA and CDR2 YNFKEQ. The CDR3 runs 14 residues.

This chain joins TRBV11-1 and TRBJ2-5; 9 bases fit TRBD2. This CDR3 has 14 amino acids. CDR1 is SGHAT and CDR2 is FQDESV in the germline V gene (reference sequence). Trimming cost V 7 bases and J 5 bases; bases outside gene matches: 8. DNA of the CDR3: TGTGCCAGCAACGCGGGGGGGCCTTGGGAGACCCAGTACTTC. Its translation: CASNAGGPWETQYF.